The subject of this entry is one T cell receptor beta chain. The specificity of this receptor is unknown. No base qualities exist here, and no much larger clone lies one base off it. Other DNA variants within this sample encode the same CDR3. Library creation used the immunoSEQ multiplex PCR assay. This immuneACCESS table, as held by TCRdb, lists in-frame sequences with V and J called but not all clones. Of the missing ones, under half trace to an unresolved V gene in checked studies; the others have no known cause. The sample includes around 100,000 clones, with around 96% observed a single time. About 0.35% of the sample comes from the top ten. According to the germline V gene (reference sequence), CDR1 reads SEHNR and CDR2 reads FQNEAQ. Including cysteine and phenylalanine, the CDR3 has 16 amino acids. Here the CDR3 DNA is all that survives: 48 bases in frame from base 1. Trimming takes 5 bases off V and 4 bases off J; junction bases not matched to a gene: 11.

This entry comes from a study of technical replicates of blood from a handful of donors (TCRdb year 2017). The receptor comes from a human donor in good health. The chain uses TRBV7-9 and TRBJ1-5; a stretch of 7 junction bases matches TRBD1. The sequenced material came from T cells isolated from PBMCs. For the CDR3, the sequence is CASSPGGTVSNQPQHF. The DNA sequence is as follows: TGTGCCAGCAGCCCCGGAGGGACAGTGTCGAATCAGCCCCAGCATTTT. The CDR3, completed at both ends by the reference TRBV7-9 and TRBJ1-5 genes, gives the full variable domain DTGVSQNPRHKITKRGQNVTFRCDPISEHNRLYWYRQTLGQGPEFLTYFQNEAQLEKSRLLSDRFSAERPKGSFSTLEIQRTEQGDSAMYLCASSPGGTVSNQPQHFGDGTRLSIL.